This record concerns one T cell receptor beta chain sequence. TCRdb itself ran the 5' RACE reads through MiXCR, one entry per CDR3 protein. Among some 450,000 distinct CDR3 sequences listed, approximately 19% were seen once. The CDR3 has 16 amino acids. Germline V gene sequence: CDR1 DFQATT, CDR2 SNEGSKA (reference sequence). V shed 6 bases, J shed 3 bases, and the junction held 12 bases outside the gene matches. This record comes from a study of T-cell memory formation after mild COVID-19. Specimen: PBMCs or a T cell subset sorted from them (not recorded which). This TCR derives from a man aged 18 to 29 who had mild COVID-19 (a few samples of this study predate the infection). Cell type and time point are not known. The chain links TRBV20-1 to TRBJ2-5, with 11 nucleotides matching TRBD2. The CDR3 protein is CSAGPSGGFVEETQYF. In nucleotides, the CDR3 is TGCAGTGCAGGCCCTAGCGGGGGGTTTGTTGAAGAGACCCAGTACTTC.